Below, 20 T cell receptor beta chains from the same sample are listed, as sequenced in a study of shared clonotypes between healthy human individuals. Here immunoSEQ multiplex PCR was the method, and the copy in TCRdb shows in-frame clones only, minus some. Of roughly 2 million clones detected, approximately 94% appear once; the ten largest clones hold roughly 1.1%. Naive CD8 cells lacked CD45RO and underwent positive selection for CCR7, leaving out terminally differentiated effector memory CD45RA+ cells. The sample taken for sequencing was naive CD8+ T cells sorted from blood. The receptors originated from a man aged 18 to 35 in good health.

This chain joins TRBV11-2 and TRBJ2-5; 12 nucleotides agree with TRBD2. The J segment lost 2 bases and the V segment lost 5 bases, leaving 6 bases of the junction unmatched. The length of the CDR3 is 16 residues. Germline V lookup: CDR1 SGHAT, CDR2 FQNNGV. The CDR3 DNA reads TGTGCCAGCAGCATACTAGCGGGGGGCCCTCAAGAGACCCAGTACTTC. The encoded protein is CASSILAGGPQETQYF.

The gene calls are TRBV10-3 and TRBJ2-2, with D perhaps matching TRBD1 (5 bases). The ends were cut back, 0 bases at V and 5 bases at J, with 13 bases in the middle. CDR3 length: 16 amino acids. Looked up from germline, CDR1 is ENHRY and CDR2 is SYGVKD. The CDR3 spells CAISESGVQETGELFF. CDR3 nucleotides: TGTGCCATCAGTGAGTCAGGGGTTCAAGAGACCGGGGAGCTGTTTTTT.

As regards this clone: In the same sample, other DNA sequences code for this CDR3. The chain combines TRBV27 with TRBJ2-2, with D hard to call. Trimming shortened V by 0 bases and J by 6 bases, and 2 bases separated the two germline ends. Germline V gives CDR1 MNHEY, CDR2 SMNVEV (reference sequence). This CDR3 is 12 amino acids long. The CDR3 sequence is CASSLSPGELFF. DNA for the CDR3: TGTGCCAGCAGTTTATCGCCCGGGGAGCTGTTTTTT.

Regarding this clone: The sample has other DNA sequences that encode this CDR3 too. The chain links TRBV7-9 to TRBJ1-1, with 9 bases fitting TRBD1. The junction had 5 bases not matched to a gene; V was cut back by 5 bases and J by 1 base. The CDR3 extends over 15 amino acids. Germline CDR1 is SEHNR and CDR2 is FQNEAQ (reference sequence). The CDR3 reads CASSLGQGPNTEAFF. Written as DNA, the CDR3 is TGTGCCAGCAGCCTCGGACAGGGGCCGAACACTGAAGCTTTCTTT.

This chain connects TRBV6-5 to TRBJ2-7; D is possibly TRBD2 (6 bases). This CDR3 spans 16 amino acids. Germline loops: CDR1 MNHEY, CDR2 SVGAGI. Trimming took 0 bases from V and 0 from J, leaving 12 bases between them. In nucleotides, the CDR3 is TGTGCCAGCAGTTACTCCGGGGGTTCCCTCTCCTACGAGCAGTACTTC. The encoded protein is CASSYSGGSLSYEQYF.

This clone was counted a single time. The V and J genes are TRBV11-2 and TRBJ2-5; no definite D call. V lost 2 bases and J lost 5, with 9 bases in between. Germline V gives CDR1 SGHAT, CDR2 FQNNGV. The CDR3 totals 13 residues. The CDR3 reads CASSLWVVETQYF. DNA for the CDR3: TGTGCCAGCAGCTTATGGGTCGTCGAGACCCAGTACTTC.

DNA for the CDR3: TGCGCCAAAAGGGGCGGGAGAGGATCCAAAAACATTCAGTACTTC. Translation gives CAKRGGRGSKNIQYF. The V gene is TRBV10-1, the J gene TRBJ2-4; TRBD2 matches 7 bases. Germline CDR1 reads WNHNN; CDR2 reads SYGVQD (reference sequence). Trimming at V came to 10 bases and at J to 2 bases, leaving 11 bases not matched to a gene. This CDR3 has 15 residues.

This sequence joins TRBV6-5 and TRBJ1-1, with D possibly being TRBD1 (5 bases). Trimming shortened V by 2 bases and J by 5 bases, and 12 bases separated the two germline ends. CDR3 length equals 14 residues. Per the germline V gene, CDR1 is MNHEY and CDR2 is SVGAGI. The CDR3 here is CASSYQKGRTEAFF. In DNA, the CDR3 is TGTGCCAGCAGTTACCAGAAGGGGAGGACTGAAGCTTTCTTT.

The gene calls are TRBV19 and TRBJ1-1; D is unresolved. From germline, CDR1 is LNHDA and CDR2 SQIVND (reference sequence). Trimming pared 0 bases from V and 0 bases from J, leaving 8 bases between. The CDR3 runs 15 residues. As DNA, the CDR3 is TGTGCCAGTAGTATAGACCACAGTCTGAACACTGAAGCTTTCTTT. This codes for CASSIDHSLNTEAFF. Full variable domain (remainder filled in from reference TRBV19 and TRBJ1-1): DGGITQSPKYLFRKEGQNVTLSCEQNLNHDAMYWYRQDPGQGLRLIYYSQIVNDFQKGDIAEGYSVSREKKESFPLTVTSAQKNPTAFYLCASSIDHSLNTEAFFGQGTRLTVV.

The chain combines TRBV9 with TRBJ2-5, with D possibly TRBD1 on 5 matching bases. CDR1 and CDR2 (germline): SGDLS, YYNGEE. Trimming took 0 bases from V and 1 from J, leaving 13 bases between them. This CDR3 has 16 amino acids. CDR3 sequence: CASSVAPQTAQETQYF. The CDR3 nucleotides read TGTGCCAGCAGCGTAGCCCCCCAGACAGCCCAAGAGACCCAGTACTTC.

The chain recombines TRBV4-3 with TRBJ2-3; D remains unclear. The germline V gene has CDR1 LGHNA and CDR2 YSLEER. The CDR3 contains 16 residues. The ends were cut back, 0 bases at V and 0 bases at J, with 10 bases in the middle. The CDR3 sequence is CASSQDDGDSTDTQYF. CDR3 nucleotides: TGCGCCAGCAGCCAAGATGACGGAGACAGCACAGATACGCAGTATTTT.

The chain combines TRBV6-5 with TRBJ1-1, with 7 bases lining up with TRBD1. In germline, CDR1 is MNHEY, CDR2 SVGAGI. The V and J ends lost 5 bases and 8 bases, in that order; junction bases with no gene match: 8. This CDR3 region has 13 residues. The CDR3 reads CASSGTGVGEAFF. In DNA, the CDR3 is TGTGCCAGCAGTGGTACAGGGGTCGGCGAAGCTTTCTTT.

The J gene is TRBJ2-2, the V gene TRBV5-4, with D perhaps TRBD1 (6 bases). V dropped 5 bases and J dropped 5 bases, with 16 bases sitting between them. This CDR3 contains 15 residues. Germline CDR1 reads SGHNT; CDR2 reads YYREEE (reference sequence). CDR3 bases: TGTGCCAGCAGATTGACAGGCCCTGGGACCGGGGAGCTGTTTTTT. Residues: CASRLTGPGTGELFF.

V and J are TRBV7-9 and TRBJ1-1; 12 bases line up with TRBD1. The CDR3 extends over 18 amino acids. Germline CDR1 and CDR2: SEHNR and FQNEAQ (reference sequence). V lost 5 bases and J lost 1; bases outside the gene matches: 11. CDR3 loop: CASSARDRGQTENTEAFF. CDR3 DNA: TGTGCCAGCAGCGCGAGGGACAGGGGGCAGACGGAGAACACTGAAGCTTTCTTT.

This clone was seen only once. The chain carries TRBV7-9 and TRBJ1-6, with D unresolved. Germline V gives CDR1 SEHNR, CDR2 FQNEAQ (reference sequence). The V end was cut by 3 bases, the J end by 10 bases, with 7 bases between. The CDR3 covers 12 residues. The CDR3 bases are TGTGCCAGCAGCTTCGCCGACTCACCCCTCCACTTT. Its translation: CASSFADSPLHF.

The chain couples TRBV10-1 to TRBJ2-1; no definite D call. The CDR3 length is 16 residues. V dropped 3 bases and J dropped 4 bases, with 16 bases sitting between them. Germline values: CDR1 WNHNN, CDR2 SYGVQD (reference sequence). CDR3 sequence (DNA): TGCGCCAGCAGTGAAAGGCCCAAGGCCTCGTACAATGAGCAGTTCTTC. Amino acids: CASSERPKASYNEQFF.

This sequence joins TRBV27 and TRBJ2-5; D perhaps matches TRBD2 (7 bases). Trimming took off 6 bases at V and 2 bases at J, with 16 bases between the two ends. The germline gives CDR1 MNHEY, CDR2 SMNVEV (reference sequence). CDR3 length: 15 amino acids. The CDR3 DNA is TGTGCCAGCAGCACCATGGGGGGGGCTCAAGAGACCCAGTACTTC. This sequence encodes CASSTMGGAQETQYF.

The CDR3 spells CSVREVSYNEQFF. The CDR3 region has the DNA TGCAGCGTTCGGGAGGTGTCCTACAATGAGCAGTTCTTC. The chain employs TRBV29-1 and TRBJ2-1; 7 bases fit TRBD2. CDR3 size: 13 residues. The germline V gene has CDR1 SQVTM and CDR2 ANQGSEA. Germline trimming cut 5 bases from V and 1 base from J; bases unmatched to any gene: 2.

This sequence joins TRBV5-6 and TRBJ2-7; D may be TRBD1 or TRBD2 (5 bases each). The germline V and J ends were trimmed by 2 bases and 0 bases, with 9 bases remaining between them. The length of the CDR3 is 14 residues. Looked up from germline, CDR1 is SGHDT and CDR2 is YYEEEE. The CDR3 spells CASSFGASSYEQYF. In nucleotides, the CDR3 is TGTGCCAGCAGCTTCGGGGCAAGCTCCTACGAGCAGTACTTC.

On this clone: Other DNA sequences in the same sample also yield this CDR3. The rearrangement links TRBV11-2 to TRBJ1-1; D is possibly TRBD1 (5 bases). Trimming took off 2 bases at V and 6 bases at J, with 7 bases between the two ends. This CDR3 is built from 12 residues. Germline V CDR1 and CDR2: SGHAT, FQNNGV. The CDR3 loop reads CASSLQGAEAFF. CDR3 nucleotides: TGTGCCAGCAGCTTACAGGGCGCTGAAGCTTTCTTT.